The clone carrying this T cell receptor (beta chain) was counted only a few times. Its target is not known. The J segment lost 0 bases and the V segment lost 5 bases, leaving 4 bases of the junction unmatched. Germline lookup yields CDR1 MDHEN and CDR2 SYDVKM. This CDR3 is built from 15 residues. This sample stems from a study of T cell repertoires in cytomegalovirus infection. The overall study: Matching HLA type, along with CMV infection, was indicated by public TCR beta signatures.

TCRdb passed the reads through MiXCR, listing each CDR3 protein once. The sample holds about 740,000 distinct CDR3 sequences, 30% to 35% seen once. The clonotype originates from a human donor in good health (CMV status not recorded). Some clones in this sample may be carry-over from other donors' samples. This chain joins TRBV28 and TRBJ1-5; 7 nucleotides align to TRBD1. The sequenced sample was cultured PBMCs, obtained from culture after CMV antigen stimulation. This chain's CDR3 is CASSEGQNSNQPQHF. CDR3 in DNA: TGTGCCAGCAGTGAGGGACAGAATAGCAATCAGCCCCAGCATTTT.